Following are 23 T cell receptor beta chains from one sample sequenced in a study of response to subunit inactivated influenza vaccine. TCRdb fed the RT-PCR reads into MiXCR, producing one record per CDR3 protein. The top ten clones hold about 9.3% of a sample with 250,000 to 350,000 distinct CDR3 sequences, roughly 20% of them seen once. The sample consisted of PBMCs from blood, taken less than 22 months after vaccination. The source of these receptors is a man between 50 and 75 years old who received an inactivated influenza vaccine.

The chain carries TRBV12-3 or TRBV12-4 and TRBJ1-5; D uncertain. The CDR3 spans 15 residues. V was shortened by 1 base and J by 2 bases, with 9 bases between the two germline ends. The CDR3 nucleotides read TGTGCCAGCAGTTTAGAGGGAATGCGCAATCAGCCCCAGCATTTT. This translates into CASSLEGMRNQPQHF.

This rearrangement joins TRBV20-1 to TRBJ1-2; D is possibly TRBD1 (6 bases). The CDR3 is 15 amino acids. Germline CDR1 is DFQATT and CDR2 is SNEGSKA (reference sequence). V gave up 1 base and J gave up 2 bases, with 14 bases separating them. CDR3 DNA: TGCAGTGCTAGAGTCCGGGGGCACCAGAACTATGGCTACACCTTC. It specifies CSARVRGHQNYGYTF.

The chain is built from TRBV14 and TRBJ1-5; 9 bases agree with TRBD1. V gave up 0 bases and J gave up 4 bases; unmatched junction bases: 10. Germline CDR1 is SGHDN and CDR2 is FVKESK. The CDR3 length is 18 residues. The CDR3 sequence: CASSQDGSGQGFNQPQHF. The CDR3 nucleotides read TGTGCCAGCAGCCAAGATGGATCGGGACAGGGCTTTAATCAGCCCCAGCATTTT.

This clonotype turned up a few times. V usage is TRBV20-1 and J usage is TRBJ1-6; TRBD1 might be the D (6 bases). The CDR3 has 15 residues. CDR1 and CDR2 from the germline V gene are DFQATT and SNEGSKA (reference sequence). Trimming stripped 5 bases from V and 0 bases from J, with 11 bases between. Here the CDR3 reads CSAEQGSSYNSPLHF. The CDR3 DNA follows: TGCAGTGCTGAACAGGGAAGCTCCTATAATTCACCCCTCCACTTT.

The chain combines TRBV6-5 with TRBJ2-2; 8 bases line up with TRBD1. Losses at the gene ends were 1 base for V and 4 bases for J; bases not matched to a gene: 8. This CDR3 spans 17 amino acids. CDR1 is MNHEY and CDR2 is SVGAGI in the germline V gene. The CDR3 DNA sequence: TGTGCCAGCAGTTACTTGAGCTGGACAGGGCCCACCGGGGAGCTGTTTTTT. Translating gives CASSYLSWTGPTGELFF.

The CDR3 DNA is TGCAGTGCTATTACAGGGGGCGATGAAAAACTGTTTTTT. Its translation: CSAITGGDEKLFF. The genes are TRBV20-1 and TRBJ1-4; TRBD1 aligns across 9 bases. The CDR3 is made up of 13 amino acids. CDR1 is DFQATT, CDR2 SNEGSKA, per germline (reference sequence). With 4 bases clipped from V and 6 bases from J, the junction kept 3 bases outside the gene matches.

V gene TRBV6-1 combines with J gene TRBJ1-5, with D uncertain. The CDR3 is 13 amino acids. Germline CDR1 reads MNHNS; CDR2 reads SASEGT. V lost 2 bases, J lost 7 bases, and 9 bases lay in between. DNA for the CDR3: TGTGCCAGCAGTGAACGGGAGAGGCAGCCCCAGCATTTT. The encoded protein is CASSERERQPQHF.

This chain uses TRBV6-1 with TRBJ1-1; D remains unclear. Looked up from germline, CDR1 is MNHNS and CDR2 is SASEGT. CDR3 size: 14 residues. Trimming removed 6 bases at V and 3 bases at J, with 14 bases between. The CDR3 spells CASRSLTPDTEAFF. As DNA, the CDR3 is TGTGCCAGCAGGTCCTTGACACCGGACACTGAAGCTTTCTTT.

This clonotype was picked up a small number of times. Here the CDR3 DNA reads TGTGCCAGCAGCCTGACTAGATTTGCTCTCAATGAGCAGTTCTTC. This codes for CASSLTRFALNEQFF. This chain joins TRBV14 and TRBJ2-1; TRBD2 might be the D (6 bases). The V end was cut by 4 bases, the J end by 6 bases, with 16 bases between. The CDR3 sequence is 15 residues long. CDR1 SGHDN and CDR2 FVKESK come from the germline V gene.

The CDR3 here is CATSRDLSIAGNTIYF. The CDR3, as DNA: TGTGCCACCAGCAGAGATTTATCCATAGCTGGAAACACCATATATTTT. The gene calls are TRBV15 and TRBJ1-3; D gene uncertain. Germline V gene sequence: CDR1 LNHNV, CDR2 YYDKDF (reference sequence). Trimming took 0 bases from V and 2 from J, leaving 11 bases between them. The CDR3 totals 16 residues.

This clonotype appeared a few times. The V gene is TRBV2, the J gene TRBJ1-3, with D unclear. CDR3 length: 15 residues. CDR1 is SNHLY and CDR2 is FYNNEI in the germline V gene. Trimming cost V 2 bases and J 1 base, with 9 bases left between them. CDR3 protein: CASSEMLPSGNTIYF. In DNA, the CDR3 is TGTGCCAGCAGTGAAATGCTCCCTTCTGGAAACACCATATATTTT.

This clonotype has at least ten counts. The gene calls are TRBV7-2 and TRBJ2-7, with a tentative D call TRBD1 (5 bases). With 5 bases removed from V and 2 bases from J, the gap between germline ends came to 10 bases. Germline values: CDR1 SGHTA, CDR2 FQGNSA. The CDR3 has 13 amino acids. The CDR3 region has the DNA TGTGCCAGCAGCCGTCAGGGTGCCTACGAGCAGTACTTC. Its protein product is CASSRQGAYEQYF.

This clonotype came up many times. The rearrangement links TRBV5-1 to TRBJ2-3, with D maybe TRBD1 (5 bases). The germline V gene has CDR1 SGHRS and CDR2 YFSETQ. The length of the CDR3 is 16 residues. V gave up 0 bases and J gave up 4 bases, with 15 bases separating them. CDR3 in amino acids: CASSLELGRASDTQYF. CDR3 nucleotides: TGCGCCAGCAGCTTGGAGCTGGGCAGGGCCTCAGATACGCAGTATTTT.

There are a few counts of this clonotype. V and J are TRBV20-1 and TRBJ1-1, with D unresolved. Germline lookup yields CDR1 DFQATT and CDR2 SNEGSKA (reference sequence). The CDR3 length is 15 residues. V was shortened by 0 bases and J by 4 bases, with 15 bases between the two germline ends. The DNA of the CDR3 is TGCAGTGCTAGAGAGCGTGGGCGGCTGGGCACTGAAGCTTTCTTT. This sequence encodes CSARERGRLGTEAFF.

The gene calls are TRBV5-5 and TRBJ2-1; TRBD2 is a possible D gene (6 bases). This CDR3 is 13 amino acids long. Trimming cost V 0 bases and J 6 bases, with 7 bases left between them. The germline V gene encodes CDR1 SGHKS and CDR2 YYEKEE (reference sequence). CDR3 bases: TGTGCCAGCAGCTTGGGCGGGACCAATGAGCAGTTCTTC. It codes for CASSLGGTNEQFF.

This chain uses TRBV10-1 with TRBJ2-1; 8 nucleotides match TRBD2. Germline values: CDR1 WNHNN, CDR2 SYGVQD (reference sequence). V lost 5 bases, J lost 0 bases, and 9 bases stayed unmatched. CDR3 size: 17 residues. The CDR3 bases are TGCGCCAGCAGTAGCGGGGGTTCCCGAAGCTCCTACAATGAGCAGTTCTTC. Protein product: CASSSGGSRSSYNEQFF.

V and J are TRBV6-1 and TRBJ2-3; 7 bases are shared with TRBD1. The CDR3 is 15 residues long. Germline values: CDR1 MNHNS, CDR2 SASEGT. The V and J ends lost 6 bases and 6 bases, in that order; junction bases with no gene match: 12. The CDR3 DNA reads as TGTGCCAGCAGGAAGGACAGGATCTGGAGGGATACGCAGTATTTT. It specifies CASRKDRIWRDTQYF.

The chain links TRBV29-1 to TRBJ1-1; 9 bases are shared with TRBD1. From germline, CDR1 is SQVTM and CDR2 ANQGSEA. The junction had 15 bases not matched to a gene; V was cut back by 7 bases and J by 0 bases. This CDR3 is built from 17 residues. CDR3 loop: CSDDTLRDRALNTEAFF. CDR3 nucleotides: TGCAGCGACGATACTCTCCGGGACAGGGCACTGAACACTGAAGCTTTCTTT.

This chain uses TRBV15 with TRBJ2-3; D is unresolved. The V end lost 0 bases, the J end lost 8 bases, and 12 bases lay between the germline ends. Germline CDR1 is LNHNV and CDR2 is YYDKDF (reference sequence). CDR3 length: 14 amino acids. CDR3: CATSRDGGIVTQYF. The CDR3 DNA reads TGTGCCACCAGCAGAGATGGTGGGATAGTTACGCAGTATTTT. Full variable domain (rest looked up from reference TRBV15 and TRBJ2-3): DAMVIQNPRYQVTQFGKPVTLSCSQTLNHNVMYWYQQKSSQAPKLLFHYYDKDFNNEADTPDNFQSRRPNTSFCFLDIRSPGLGDTAMYLCATSRDGGIVTQYFGPGTRLTVL.

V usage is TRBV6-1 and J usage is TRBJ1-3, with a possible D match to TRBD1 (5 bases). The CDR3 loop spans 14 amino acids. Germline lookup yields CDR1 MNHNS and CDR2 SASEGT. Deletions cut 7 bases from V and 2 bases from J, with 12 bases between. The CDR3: CASTRTRTGNTIYF. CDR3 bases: TGTGCCAGCACCCGGACAAGGACTGGAAACACCATATATTTT.

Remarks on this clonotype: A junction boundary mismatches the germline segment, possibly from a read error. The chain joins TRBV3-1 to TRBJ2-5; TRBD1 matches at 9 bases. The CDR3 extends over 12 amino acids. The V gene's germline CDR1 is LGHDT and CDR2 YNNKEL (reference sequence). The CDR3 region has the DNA TGTGCCAGCAGCAATACGGGGACAGGGCAGTGCTTC. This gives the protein CASSNTGTGQCF.

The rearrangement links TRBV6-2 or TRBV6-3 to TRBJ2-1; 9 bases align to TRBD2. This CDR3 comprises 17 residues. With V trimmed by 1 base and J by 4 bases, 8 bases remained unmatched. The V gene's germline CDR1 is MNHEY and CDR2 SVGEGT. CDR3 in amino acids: CASSYFRGGAFYNEQFF. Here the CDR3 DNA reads TGTGCCAGCAGTTACTTTCGCGGGGGGGCCTTTTACAATGAGCAGTTCTTC.

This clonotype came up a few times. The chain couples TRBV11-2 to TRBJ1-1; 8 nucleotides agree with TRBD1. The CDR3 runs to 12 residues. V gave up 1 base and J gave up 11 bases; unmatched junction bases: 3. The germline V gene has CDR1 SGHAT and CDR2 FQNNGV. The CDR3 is CASSLGGQVAFF. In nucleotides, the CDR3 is TGTGCCAGCAGCTTAGGGGGACAGGTGGCTTTCTTT.